This T cell receptor (beta chain) was captured in a study of cytomegalovirus exposure and HLA in healthy donors. Study results and caveats: In the 90 to 150 validation repertoires, 94% of cluster scores exceeded 0, per a later analysis. The study labeled 170 or so TCR beta chains cytomegalovirus-associated.

This clone came up once. Its antigen is not identified. The CDR3 is 13 amino acids. Germline loops: CDR1 GTSNPN, CDR2 SVGIG (reference sequence). Trimming cost V 6 bases and J 4 bases; bases outside gene matches: 7. The assay was immunoSEQ multiplex PCR, and TCRdb's table has in-frame clones only and misses some. The sample yields about 360,000 clones, roughly 89% seen once. The sequenced sample consisted of PBMCs. The chain joins TRBV30 to TRBJ2-3; 7 bases match TRBD2. The sequence came from a woman between 18 and 30 years old in good health and CMV-seronegative. The CDR3 loop reads CACEAGDADTQYF. The CDR3 DNA sequence: TGTGCCTGTGAGGCGGGAGACGCAGATACGCAGTATTTT.